These 9 T cell receptor beta chains were all obtained from the same sample, sequenced in a study of cytomegalovirus exposure and HLA in healthy donors. Primers: 60 Vbeta forward and 13 Jbeta reverse. Assay: immunoSEQ multiplex PCR; the TCRdb copy retains only in-frame clones and omits some. Here the sample spans 90,000 to 140,000 clones, roughly 79% being singletons. Sequencing was carried out using PBMCs. These receptors all come from a male donor in good health and CMV-seronegative.

CDR3 sequence (DNA): TGTGCCAGCACCTTCGACAGGGGCTACCACGAGCAGTACTTC. It translates to CASTFDRGYHEQYF. The rearrangement uses TRBV5-6 and TRBJ2-7; TRBD1 aligns across 8 bases. Germline V CDR1 and CDR2: SGHDT, YYEEEE. The V segment lost 6 bases and the J segment 5 bases; nucleotides outside the gene matches: 10. The length of the CDR3 is 14 residues.

The chain is built from TRBV5-1 and TRBJ2-7; TRBD1 matches 10 bases. CDR1 is SGHRS, CDR2 YFSETQ, per germline. CDR3 length equals 14 residues. The junction had 0 bases not matched to a gene; V was cut back by 0 bases and J by 3 bases. This CDR3 is CASSLGTGGYEQYF. The CDR3 nucleotides read TGCGCCAGCAGCTTGGGGACAGGGGGCTACGAGCAGTACTTC.

The chain links TRBV11-1 to TRBJ2-7, with a tentative D call TRBD2 (5 bases). V lost 2 bases and J lost 0, with 17 bases in between. Germline lookup yields CDR1 SGHAT and CDR2 FQDESV (reference sequence). The CDR3 runs 17 residues. The CDR3 nucleotides read TGTGCCAGCAGCTTACCACGAGGAGCGGAAAGCTCCTACGAGCAGTACTTC. Its translation is CASSLPRGAESSYEQYF.

This clone has just a few counts. The chain joins TRBV21-1 to TRBJ1-4; the D call TRBD1 from the table was never checked on the DNA. TRBV21-1 is a recognized pseudogene. This CDR3 is built from 18 residues. The CDR3 is CASSPRPGQGSTNEKLFF. In DNA, the CDR3 is TGTGCCAGCAGTCCTAGGCCGGGACAGGGGTCAACTAATGAAAAACTGTTTTTT.

The chain carries TRBV4-1 and TRBJ2-5; D possibly corresponds to TRBD2 (6 bases). The end of the DNA is better explained by TRBJ2-7, so the J call may be wrong. Germline assignment: CDR1 MGHRA and CDR2 YSYEKL. CDR3 length equals 15 residues. The CDR3 coding sequence is TGCGCCAGCAGCCAGGTAGCGGTAACCTACTACGAGCAGTACTTC. Protein sequence: CASSQVAVTYYEQYF.

This chain uses TRBV10-1 with TRBJ2-2, with 8 bases lining up with TRBD2. Per germline, CDR1 WNHNN and CDR2 SYGVQD (reference sequence). This CDR3 is 15 amino acids long. The V and J ends lost 2 bases and 3 bases, in that order; junction bases with no gene match: 2. Here the CDR3 reads CASSEGREDTGELFF. CDR3 DNA sequence: TGCGCCAGCAGTGAGGGGCGGGAGGACACCGGGGAGCTGTTTTTT.

This clone was found once. V usage is TRBV15 and J usage is TRBJ2-1; the D gene is possibly TRBD1 (6 bases). V was trimmed by 5 bases and J by 16 bases, leaving 21 bases between them. Germline assignment: CDR1 LNHNV and CDR2 YYDKDF (reference sequence). There are 13 residues in the CDR3. The CDR3 spells CATSEGVTGTKFF. CDR3 nucleotides: TGTGCCACCAGCGAAGGCGTTACCGGGACAAAATTCTTC. The full variable domain, in which reference TRBV15 and TRBJ2-1 provide the parts outside the CDR3, is DAMVIQNPRYQVTQFGKPVTLSCSQTLNHNVMYWYQQKSSQAPKLLFHYYDKDFNNEADTPDNFQSRRPNTSFCFLDIRSPGLGDTAMYLCATSEGVTGTKFFGPGTRLTVL.

The V call is TRBV9, the J call TRBJ2-1; 10 bases map to TRBD2. Germline V gives CDR1 SGDLS, CDR2 YYNGEE. The CDR3 is 15 amino acids. V lost 3 bases, J lost 5 bases, and 5 bases stayed unmatched. The CDR3 loop is CASSGSSGRHNEQFF. In DNA, the CDR3 is TGTGCCAGCAGCGGGTCTAGCGGGAGACACAATGAGCAGTTCTTC.

This clone was seen only once. The chain joins TRBV7-3 to TRBJ2-1; 9 nucleotides line up with TRBD2. The length of the CDR3 is 14 residues. Germline loops: CDR1 SGHTA, CDR2 FQGTGA. After removal of 4 bases from V and 5 bases from J, the junction contained 3 bases not matched to a gene. For the CDR3, the DNA is TGTGCCAGCAGCTCGACTAGCGGAAACAATGAGCAGTTCTTC. Its translation is CASSSTSGNNEQFF. Combining the CDR3 with reference TRBV7-3 and TRBJ2-1 gives the whole variable domain GAGVSQTPSNKVTEKGKYVELRCDPISGHTALYWYRQSLGQGPEFLIYFQGTGAADDSGLPNDRFFAVRPEGSVSTLKIQRTERGDSAVYLCASSSTSGNNEQFFGPGTRLTVL.